The 15 T cell receptor beta chains below were found in one sample sequenced in a study of T cells in Graves' hyperthyroidism and ophthalmopathy. Using RNA transcripts as the source, TCR beta CDR3 regions were amplified. When the TCR CDR3 underwent first-round RT-PCR, the HTBI primer set was used. From the multiplex PCR reads, TCRdb called clonotypes with MiXCR, one entry per CDR3 protein. The data contain 300,000 to 450,000 distinct CDR3 sequences, roughly 25% of them seen just once; the ten biggest clones take up more than 60%. Sequencing input: blood. Receptors originate from a man aged 45-65 years with Graves' hyperthyroidism.

The sample holds a few counts of this clonotype. This sequence joins TRBV27 and TRBJ2-3; 7 bases line up with TRBD2. The V and J ends lost 4 bases and 0 bases, in that order; junction bases with no gene match: 1. Germline lookup yields CDR1 MNHEY and CDR2 SMNVEV (reference sequence). This CDR3 region has 14 residues. CDR3 sequence reads: CASSSGGSTDTQYF. The CDR3 DNA reads TGTGCCAGCAGTTCCGGGGGGAGCACAGATACGCAGTATTTT.

This rearrangement joins TRBV2 to TRBJ2-7, with TRBD1 identical over 11 bases. V lost 7 bases, J lost 3 bases, and 8 bases stayed unmatched. Germline CDR1 and CDR2: SNHLY and FYNNEI. The CDR3 extends over 15 amino acids. The CDR3 sequence: CASKDGTGGFYEQYF. CDR3 nucleotide sequence: TGTGCCAGCAAGGACGGGACAGGGGGATTCTACGAGCAGTACTTC.

This clonotype was detected a few times. This chain uses TRBV27 with TRBJ2-2; 8 bases agree with TRBD2. The ends lost 3 bases at V and 5 bases at J; junction bases unmatched: 8. The CDR3 spans 16 residues. Germline V gene lookup returns CDR1 MNHEY and CDR2 SMNVEV (reference sequence). The CDR3 bases are TGTGCCAGCAGTTTTTTCCTAGCGGGCGGAACCGGGGAGCTGTTTTTT. Its protein is CASSFFLAGGTGELFF.

The V and J genes are TRBV7-6 and TRBJ2-3; possible D gene TRBD2, 7 bases. The V and J ends lost 5 bases and 5 bases respectively, with 20 bases between them. The CDR3 runs to 16 residues. Looked up from germline, CDR1 is SGHVS and CDR2 is FNYEAQ. CDR3 residues: CASSLSPRGGGDTQYF. In DNA form, the CDR3 reads TGTGCCAGCAGCCTCTCCCCGCGGGGAGGGGGAGATACGCAGTATTTT.

Worth noting for this clonotype: One end of the junction varies from germline; a read error may be responsible. V is TRBV7-2 and J is TRBJ2-1, with 8 positions matching TRBD2. CDR1 and CDR2 from the germline V gene are SGHTA and FQGNSA. This CDR3 is 16 amino acids long. The CDR3 spells CASSLRLAGTYNEQFF. CDR3 DNA: TGCGCCAGCAGCTTGAGGTTAGCGGGGACTTACAATGAGCAGTTCTTC.

This sequence joins TRBV7-2 and TRBJ2-2, with TRBD2 matching 12 bases. V shed 1 base and J 4 bases; nucleotides not matched to a gene: 10. This CDR3 contains 19 residues. Germline CDR1 and CDR2: SGHTA and FQGNSA. Here the CDR3 DNA reads TGTGCCAGCAGCTTAGGCCTAGCGGGAGGGCGAGTTGGCACCGGGGAGCTGTTTTTT. As protein: CASSLGLAGGRVGTGELFF.

The chain couples TRBV30 to TRBJ2-3; D unresolved. This CDR3 has 18 residues. CDR1 GTSNPN and CDR2 SVGIG come from the germline V gene (reference sequence). Trimming removed 2 bases at V and 1 base at J, with 22 bases between. The CDR3 here is CAWSTPGLPFSGTDTQYF. CDR3 nucleotide sequence: TGTGCCTGGAGTACCCCGGGCCTCCCTTTTTCGGGCACAGATACGCAGTATTTT.

This clonotype turned up a few times. J is TRBJ2-2 and V is TRBV7-2; D may be TRBD1 (5 bases). Between the trimmed V and J ends, which lost 6 bases and 6 bases, there was a span of 11 bases. The CDR3 totals 13 residues. Germline CDR1 is SGHTA and CDR2 is FQGNSA. CDR3 protein: CASRPTGSGELFF. CDR3 nucleotide sequence: TGTGCCAGCAGACCAACAGGATCCGGGGAGCTGTTTTTT.

In this sample, this clonotype turned up many times. The V call is TRBV18, the J call TRBJ2-3; D not resolved. CDR1 is KGHSH, CDR2 LQKENI, per germline. CDR3 length equals 13 residues. Trimming left V 2 bases short and J 4 bases short, with 7 bases between. The CDR3 coding sequence is TGTGCCAGCTCACCAGGGATGGCAGATACGCAGTATTTT. Encoded protein: CASSPGMADTQYF.

V and J are TRBV9 and TRBJ2-1; the D gene could be TRBD1 or TRBD2 (6 bases each). The CDR3 extends over 15 amino acids. The germline CDR1 and CDR2 sequences are SGDLS and YYNGEE. The V end lost 0 bases, the J end lost 6 bases, and 13 bases lay between the germline ends. In nucleotides, the CDR3 is TGTGCCAGCAGCGTAGTTGGCGGAGGGGGCAATGAGCAGTTCTTC. Protein sequence: CASSVVGGGGNEQFF.

The V and J genes are TRBV19 and TRBJ1-5; 10 positions agree with TRBD1. The CDR3 covers 18 residues. J gave up 0 bases and V 4 bases, and 9 bases lay outside the gene matches. Germline assignment: CDR1 LNHDA and CDR2 SQIVND (reference sequence). CDR3 protein: CASSTLGTGVISNQPQHF. CDR3 nucleotide sequence: TGTGCCAGTAGTACACTTGGGACAGGGGTAATTAGCAATCAGCCCCAGCATTTT. The whole variable domain, remainder taken from reference TRBV19 and TRBJ1-5, is DGGITQSPKYLFRKEGQNVTLSCEQNLNHDAMYWYRQDPGQGLRLIYYSQIVNDFQKGDIAEGYSVSREKKESFPLTVTSAQKNPTAFYLCASSTLGTGVISNQPQHFGDGTRLSIL.

The CDR3 DNA sequence: TGTGCCAGCAGCTCCCATTTGTTAAGGGGCTACACCTTC. Encoded protein: CASSSHLLRGYTF. This chain connects TRBV7-9 to TRBJ1-2; D is uncertain. Germline loops: CDR1 SEHNR, CDR2 FQNEAQ (reference sequence). Trimming removed 4 bases at V and 8 bases at J, with 14 bases between. The CDR3 contains 13 residues.

This clonotype showed up many times. The chain links TRBV28 to TRBJ2-7; D remains ambiguous. The CDR3 has 14 amino acids. Germline V gene sequence: CDR1 MDHEN, CDR2 SYDVKM. Trimming removed 3 bases at V and 2 bases at J, with 11 bases between. CDR3 nucleotides: TGTGCCAGCAGTTTGTGGGGTGCGGCCTACGAGCAGTACTTC. Protein: CASSLWGAAYEQYF. Using reference TRBV28 and TRBJ2-7 for the parts outside the CDR3, the full variable domain is DVKVTQSSRYLVKRTGEKVFLECVQDMDHENMFWYRQDPGLGLRLIYFSYDVKMKEKGDIPEGYSVSREKKERFSLILESASTNQTSMYLCASSLWGAAYEQYFGPGTRLTVT.

This clonotype was seen a handful of times. The chain uses TRBV9 and TRBJ2-4, with D unclear. The CDR3 length is 13 residues. Trimming took off 1 base at V and 3 bases at J, with 5 bases between the two ends. Per germline, CDR1 SGDLS and CDR2 YYNGEE. In DNA, the CDR3 is TGTGCCAGCAGCGTACCTGGCAAAAACATTCAGTACTTC. This encodes CASSVPGKNIQYF.

V usage is TRBV6-1 and J usage is TRBJ2-7; the match to TRBD1 covers 8 bases. CDR1 is MNHNS and CDR2 is SASEGT in the germline V gene. This CDR3 is built from 14 residues. V lost 10 bases, J lost 3 bases, and 11 bases stayed unmatched. CDR3 sequence: CATRDETGVYEQYF. CDR3 in DNA: TGTGCCACCAGGGACGAGACAGGGGTCTACGAGCAGTACTTC.